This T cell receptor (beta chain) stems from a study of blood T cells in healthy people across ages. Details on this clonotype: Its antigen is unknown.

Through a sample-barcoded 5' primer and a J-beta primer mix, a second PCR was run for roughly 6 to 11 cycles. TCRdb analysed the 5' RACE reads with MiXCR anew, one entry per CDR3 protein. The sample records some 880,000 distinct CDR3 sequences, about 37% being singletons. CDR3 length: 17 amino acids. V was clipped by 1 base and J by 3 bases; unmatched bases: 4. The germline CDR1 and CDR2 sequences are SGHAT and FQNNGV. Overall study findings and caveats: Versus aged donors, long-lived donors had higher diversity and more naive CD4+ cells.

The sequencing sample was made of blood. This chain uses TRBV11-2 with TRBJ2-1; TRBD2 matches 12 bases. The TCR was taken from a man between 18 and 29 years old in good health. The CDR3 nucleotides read TGTGCCAGCAGCTTAGCAACTAGCGGGGGGTACTACAATGAGCAGTTCTTC. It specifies CASSLATSGGYYNEQFF.